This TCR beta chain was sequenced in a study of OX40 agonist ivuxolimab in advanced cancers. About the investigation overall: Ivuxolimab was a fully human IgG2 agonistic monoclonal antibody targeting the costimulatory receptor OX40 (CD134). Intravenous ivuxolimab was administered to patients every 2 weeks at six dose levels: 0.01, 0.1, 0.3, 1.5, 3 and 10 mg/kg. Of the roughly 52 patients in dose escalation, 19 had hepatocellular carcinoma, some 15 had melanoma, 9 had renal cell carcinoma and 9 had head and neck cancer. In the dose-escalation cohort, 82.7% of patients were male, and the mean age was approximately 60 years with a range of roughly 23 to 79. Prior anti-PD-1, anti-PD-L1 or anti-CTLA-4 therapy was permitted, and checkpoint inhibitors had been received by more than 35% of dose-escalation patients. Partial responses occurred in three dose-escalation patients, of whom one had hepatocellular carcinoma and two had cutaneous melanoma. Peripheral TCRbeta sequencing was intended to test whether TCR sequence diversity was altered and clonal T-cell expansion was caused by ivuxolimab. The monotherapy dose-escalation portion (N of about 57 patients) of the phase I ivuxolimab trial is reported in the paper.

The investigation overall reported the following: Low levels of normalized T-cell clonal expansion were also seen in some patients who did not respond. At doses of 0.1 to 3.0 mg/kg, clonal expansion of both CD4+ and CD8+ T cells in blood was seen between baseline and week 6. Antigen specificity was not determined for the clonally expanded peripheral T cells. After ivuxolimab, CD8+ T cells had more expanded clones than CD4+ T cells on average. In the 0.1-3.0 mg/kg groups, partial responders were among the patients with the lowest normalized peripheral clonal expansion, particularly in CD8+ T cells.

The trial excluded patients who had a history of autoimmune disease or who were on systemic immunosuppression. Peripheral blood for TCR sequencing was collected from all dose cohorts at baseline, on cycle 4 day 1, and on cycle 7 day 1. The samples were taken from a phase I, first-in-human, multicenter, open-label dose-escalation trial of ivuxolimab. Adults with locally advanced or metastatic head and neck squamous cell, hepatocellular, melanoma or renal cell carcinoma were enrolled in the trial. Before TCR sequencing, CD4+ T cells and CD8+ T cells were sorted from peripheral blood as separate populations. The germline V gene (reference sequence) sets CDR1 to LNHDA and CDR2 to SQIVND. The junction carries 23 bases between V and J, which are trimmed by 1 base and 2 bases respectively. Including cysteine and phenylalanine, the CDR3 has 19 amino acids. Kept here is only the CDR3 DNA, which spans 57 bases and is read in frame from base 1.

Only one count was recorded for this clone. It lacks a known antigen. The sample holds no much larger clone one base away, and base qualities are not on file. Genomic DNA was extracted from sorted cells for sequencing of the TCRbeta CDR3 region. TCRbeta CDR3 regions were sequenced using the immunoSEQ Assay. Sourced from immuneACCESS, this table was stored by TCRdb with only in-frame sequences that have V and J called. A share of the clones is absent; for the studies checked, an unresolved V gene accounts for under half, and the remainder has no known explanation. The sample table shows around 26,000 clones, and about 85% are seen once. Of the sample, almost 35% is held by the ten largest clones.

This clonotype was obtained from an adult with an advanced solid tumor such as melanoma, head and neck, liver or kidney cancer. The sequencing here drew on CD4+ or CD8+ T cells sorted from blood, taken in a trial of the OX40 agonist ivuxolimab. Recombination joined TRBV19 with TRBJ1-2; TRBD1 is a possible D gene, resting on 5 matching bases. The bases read TGTGCCAGTAGTATAGGGGTGGTCAAAGGGGACCCCATCAACTATGGCTACACCTTC. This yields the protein CASSIGVVKGDPINYGYTF. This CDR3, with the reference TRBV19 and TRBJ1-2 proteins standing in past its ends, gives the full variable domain DGGITQSPKYLFRKEGQNVTLSCEQNLNHDAMYWYRQDPGQGLRLIYYSQIVNDFQKGDIAEGYSVSREKKESFPLTVTSAQKNPTAFYLCASSIGVVKGDPINYGYTFGSGTRLTVV.